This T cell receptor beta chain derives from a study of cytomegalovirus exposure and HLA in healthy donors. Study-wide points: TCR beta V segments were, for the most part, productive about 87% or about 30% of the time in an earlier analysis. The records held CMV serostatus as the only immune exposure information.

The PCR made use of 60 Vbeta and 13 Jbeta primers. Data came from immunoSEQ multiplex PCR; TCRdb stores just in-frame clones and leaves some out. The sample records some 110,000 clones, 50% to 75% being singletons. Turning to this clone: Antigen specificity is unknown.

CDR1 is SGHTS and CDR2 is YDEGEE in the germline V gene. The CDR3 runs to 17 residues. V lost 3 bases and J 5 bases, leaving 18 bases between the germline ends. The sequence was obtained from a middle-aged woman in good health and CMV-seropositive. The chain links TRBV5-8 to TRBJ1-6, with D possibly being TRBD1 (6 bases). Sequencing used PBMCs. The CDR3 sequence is CASSSGQRSTDNSPLHF. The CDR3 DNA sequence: TGTGCCAGCAGCTCCGGACAGCGAAGTACAGATAATTCACCCCTCCACTTT.